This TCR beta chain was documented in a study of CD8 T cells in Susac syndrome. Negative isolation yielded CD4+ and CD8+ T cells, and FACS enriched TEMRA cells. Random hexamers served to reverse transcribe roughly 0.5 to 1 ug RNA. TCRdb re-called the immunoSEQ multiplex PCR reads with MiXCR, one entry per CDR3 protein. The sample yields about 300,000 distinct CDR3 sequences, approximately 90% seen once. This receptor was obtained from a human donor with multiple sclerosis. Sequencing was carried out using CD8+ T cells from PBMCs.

CDR3 coding DNA: TGTGCCAGCAGCCAAGAGGTGGTTTTTGGGAGCACAGATACGCAGTATTTT. Amino acid sequence: CASSQEVVFGSTDTQYF. The chain is built from TRBV14 and TRBJ2-3; D gene unclear. Trimming took 0 bases from V and 0 from J, leaving 13 bases between them. There are 17 residues in the CDR3. Germline V gene lookup returns CDR1 SGHDN and CDR2 FVKESK.